The 9 T cell receptor beta chains below come from one sample, sequenced in a study of persistence of HIV-infected CD4 T cells. Lysates of CMV-infected fibroblasts at roughly 10 ug/mL stimulated these cells. Sorted nonresponding memory CD4+ T cells were CD40L-negative, CD69-negative, CD45RO-high. Their antigens remain unidentified. The libraries were made with immunoSEQ version 4 in survey mode. Clones were sequenced by immunoSEQ multiplex PCR, and TCRdb holds only the in-frame ones, with some missing. The table includes tens of thousands of clones, more than 75% detected once. Sequenced material: CD4+ T cells sorted from PBMCs after roughly 18-hour stimulation, taken from a patient who received antiretroviral therapy. The receptors stem from an adult woman with HIV who was CMV-seropositive.

This sequence joins TRBV25-1 and TRBJ2-1, with 7 bases identical to TRBD1. V lost 7 bases, J lost 4 bases, and 4 bases stayed unmatched. This CDR3 region has 13 residues. The germline V gene has CDR1 MGHDK and CDR2 SYGVNS. The CDR3 sequence is CASNGDSYNEQFF. In DNA form, the CDR3 reads TGTGCCAGCAATGGGGACAGTTACAATGAGCAGTTCTTC. Full variable domain (remainder filled in from reference TRBV25-1 and TRBJ2-1): EADIYQTPRYLVIGTGKKITLECSQTMGHDKMYWYQQDPGMELHLIHYSYGVNSTEKGDLSSESTVSRIRTEHFPLTLESARPSHTSQYLCASNGDSYNEQFFGPGTRLTVL.

This chain links TRBV2 with TRBJ2-1; D possibly corresponds to TRBD1 (6 bases). The CDR3 totals 14 residues. Deletions cut 7 bases from V and 8 bases from J, with 18 bases between. The germline gives CDR1 SNHLY, CDR2 FYNNEI. CDR3 sequence reads: CASTSQGPGHEQFF. The DNA for the CDR3 is TGTGCCAGCACGTCACAGGGACCCGGCCATGAGCAGTTCTTC.

This sequence joins TRBV5-4 and TRBJ1-2; 7 positions agree with TRBD1. The CDR3 covers 17 residues. Germline V gene data show CDR1 as SGHNT and CDR2 as YYREEE (reference sequence). Germline trimming cut 5 bases from V and 5 bases from J; bases unmatched to any gene: 18. CDR3 amino acids: CASSSYRQLRGRYGYTF. Written as DNA, the CDR3 is TGTGCCAGCAGTTCGTATCGACAGTTAAGGGGGCGGTATGGCTACACCTTC.

The V gene is TRBV2, the J gene TRBJ2-2; 10 bases fit TRBD1. CDR3 size: 15 residues. CDR1 SNHLY and CDR2 FYNNEI come from the germline V gene. The V gene end was trimmed by 5 bases and the J gene end by 5 bases; junction bases not matched to a gene: 5. The CDR3 loop reads CASSPGQGRTGELFF. The CDR3 coding sequence is TGTGCCAGCAGTCCGGGACAGGGGAGGACCGGGGAGCTGTTTTTT.

This chain joins TRBV6-4 and TRBJ2-3; 7 positions agree with TRBD1. Germline loops: CDR1 MRHNA, CDR2 SNTAGT. The CDR3 is made up of 14 amino acids. With 3 bases clipped from V and 5 bases from J, the junction kept 5 bases outside the gene matches. The chain's CDR3 is CASSEQGVKDTQYF. The DNA of the CDR3 is TGTGCCAGCAGTGAGCAGGGGGTGAAAGATACGCAGTATTTT.

Here the CDR3 DNA reads TGTGCCAGCAGTTACTCGCCACAGGGGGCGAACACTGAAGCTTTCTTT. Protein sequence: CASSYSPQGANTEAFF. This chain links TRBV6-5 with TRBJ1-1; the match to TRBD1 covers 9 bases. Germline CDR1 and CDR2: MNHEY and SVGAGI. V trimming: 0 bases; J trimming: 1 base; junction bases outside the gene matches: 3. CDR3 size: 16 residues.

This chain links TRBV2 with TRBJ1-1, with D perhaps TRBD1 (5 bases). Trimming took off 7 bases at V and 1 base at J, with 13 bases between the two ends. Per germline, CDR1 SNHLY and CDR2 FYNNEI. The CDR3 length is 14 residues. CDR3 amino acids: CASTPRQRNTEAFF. CDR3 nucleotide sequence: TGTGCCAGCACCCCGCGACAGAGGAACACTGAAGCTTTCTTT.

The chain links TRBV28 to TRBJ1-5; D possibly corresponds to TRBD1 (6 bases). The CDR3 extends over 15 amino acids. Germline V gene data show CDR1 as MDHEN and CDR2 as SYDVKM. V lost 2 bases and J lost 6, with 14 bases in between. CDR3 amino acids: CASSLAGALPQPQHF. DNA of the CDR3: TGTGCCAGCAGTTTAGCGGGGGCTTTACCTCAGCCCCAGCATTTT.

This chain uses TRBV28 with TRBJ1-5; D gene ambiguous. This CDR3 is 15 amino acids long. Looked up from germline, CDR1 is MDHEN and CDR2 is SYDVKM. The V gene lost 2 bases and the J gene lost 4 bases, with 12 bases spanning the gap. CDR3 DNA: TGTGCCAGCAGTTTACGGACTCCTGGGAATCAGCCCCAGCATTTT. Encoded protein: CASSLRTPGNQPQHF.